The entry below gives a single T cell receptor beta chain sequence along with its context. 60 Vbeta and 13 Jbeta primers were used in PCR. Using immunoSEQ multiplex PCR, the repertoire was profiled, and TCRdb retains in-frame clones only, with some absent. The sample consists of 90,000 to 100,000 clones, 76% of them appearing once. This sample was included in a study of cytomegalovirus exposure and HLA in healthy donors. V lost 2 bases to trimming and J lost 1 base, with 6 bases between them. The CDR3 spans 14 residues. Germline CDR1 ENHRY, CDR2 SYGVKD. The chain carries TRBV10-3 and TRBJ2-1; weak D call: TRBD2 (6 bases). The TCR originated in a middle-aged man in good health and CMV-seronegative. Sequences were obtained from PBMCs. CDR3 DNA: TGTGCCATCAGTGAGGGGGGGTCCTACAATGAGCAGTTCTTC. Translated, it gives CAISEGGSYNEQFF.